What follows are 6 T cell receptor beta chains derived from one specimen sequenced in a study of regulatory dendritic cells for organ transplantation. The protocol was immunoSEQ multiplex PCR, while the TCRdb copy is restricted to in-frame clones and leaves out a portion. The sample has 29,000 or so clones, roughly 79% seen once. What was sequenced was memory CD4+ T cells from blood. Subset meaning: CD45RO+ memory T cells. These receptors were taken from a human donor in good health.

As concerns this clone: The same CDR3 arises from other DNA sequences in this sample as well. The rearrangement links TRBV6-1 to TRBJ1-5, with no clear D. The CDR3 runs to 14 residues. V was trimmed by 0 bases and J by 0 bases, leaving 3 bases between them. In germline, CDR1 is MNHNS, CDR2 SASEGT. CDR3 region: CASSEAGSNQPQHF. DNA for the CDR3: TGTGCCAGCAGTGAAGCGGGTAGCAATCAGCCCCAGCATTTT.

The chain carries TRBV7-8 and TRBJ1-1; D is unclear. The length of the CDR3 is 15 residues. Trimming pared 1 base from V and 6 bases from J, leaving 15 bases between. The germline CDR1 and CDR2 sequences are SGHVS and FQNEAQ. The CDR3 DNA reads as TGTGCCAGCAGCTTAGTACCCGCAGAACGGTCTGAAGCTTTCTTT. This codes for CASSLVPAERSEAFF. Full variable domain (missing parts from reference TRBV7-8 and TRBJ1-1): GAGVSQSPRYKVAKRGQDVALRCDPISGHVSLFWYQQALGQGPEFLTYFQNEAQLDKSGLPSDRFFAERPEGSVSTLKIQRTQQEDSAVYLCASSLVPAERSEAFFGQGTRLTVV.

This chain connects TRBV27 to TRBJ1-6; D gene unclear. The CDR3 runs to 13 residues. Germline loops: CDR1 MNHEY, CDR2 SMNVEV (reference sequence). V shed 3 bases and J shed 5 bases, with 5 bases lying between them. The CDR3 is CASSFEDNSPLHF. The CDR3 bases are TGTGCCAGCAGTTTTGAGGATAATTCACCCCTCCACTTT.

The genes are TRBV9 and TRBJ2-2; TRBD1 is a possible D gene (6 bases). Trimming shortened V by 3 bases and J by 6 bases, and 27 bases separated the two germline ends. The CDR3 sequence is 19 residues long. CDR1 is SGDLS, CDR2 YYNGEE, per germline. The CDR3 sequence is CASSATTTGWGRRAGELFF. CDR3 in DNA: TGTGCCAGCAGCGCGACTACAACAGGGTGGGGTAGGCGAGCCGGGGAGCTGTTTTTT.

The V gene is TRBV27, the J gene TRBJ2-4, with a weak D call TRBD1 (5 bases). The CDR3 is 14 amino acids. V gave up 2 bases and J gave up 5 bases, with 10 bases separating them. CDR1 MNHEY and CDR2 SMNVEV come from the germline V gene (reference sequence). CDR3 nucleotides: TGTGCCAGCAGTTTAGTAGGGGCCCAAAACATTCAGTACTTC. As protein: CASSLVGAQNIQYF.

DNA of the CDR3: TGTGCCAGCAGTAAAGGGACTAGCGTTGGCGAGCAGTACTTC. It is translated as CASSKGTSVGEQYF. The chain is built from TRBV7-9 and TRBJ2-7; 10 nucleotides agree with TRBD2. The CDR3 runs 14 residues. The junction had 8 bases not matched to a gene; V was cut back by 6 bases and J by 6 bases. The germline gives CDR1 SEHNR, CDR2 FQNEAQ (reference sequence).